Listed here is a single TCR beta chain. Its matching antigen is unknown. Generated by immunoSEQ multiplex PCR, the TCRdb table keeps only in-frame clones and is missing some. The data show more than 90,000 clones, more than 80% seen once. The CDR3 is made up of 13 amino acids. The V gene lost 3 bases and the J gene lost 0 bases, with 4 bases spanning the gap. Germline CDR1 reads SGDLS; CDR2 reads YYNGEE. Every patient was affected by relapse after autologous stem cell transplantation, while exposure to brentuximab vedotin was not uniform. These data belong to a study of PD-1 blockade in classical Hodgkin lymphoma. Study-wide results and limits: Reported baseline diversity: healthy donors highest, relapsed/refractory patients lowest. While CD8+ TCR diversity did not rise significantly by C4D1, CD4+ TCR diversity did.

Sequenced here: peripheral blood mononuclear cells (PBMCs), sampled before the second cycle of nivolumab. This clonotype was sampled from a human donor with classical Hodgkin lymphoma. This chain uses TRBV9 with TRBJ1-3; D is unresolved. The CDR3 DNA is TGTGCCAGCAGCGGGAGCTCTGGAAACACCATATATTTT. Its translation is CASSGSSGNTIYF.